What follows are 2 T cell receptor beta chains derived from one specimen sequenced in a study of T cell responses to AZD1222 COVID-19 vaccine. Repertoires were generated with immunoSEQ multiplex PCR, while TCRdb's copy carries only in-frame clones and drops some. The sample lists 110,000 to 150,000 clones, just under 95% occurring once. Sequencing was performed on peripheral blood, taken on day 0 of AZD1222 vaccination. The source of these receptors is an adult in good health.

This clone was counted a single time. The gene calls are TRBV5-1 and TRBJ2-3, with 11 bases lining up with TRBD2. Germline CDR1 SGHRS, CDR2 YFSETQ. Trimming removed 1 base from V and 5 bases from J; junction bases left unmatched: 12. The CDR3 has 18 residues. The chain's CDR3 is CASSLPGTSGYQGDTQYF. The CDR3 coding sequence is TGCGCCAGCAGCTTGCCCGGGACTAGCGGTTATCAGGGAGATACGCAGTATTTT.

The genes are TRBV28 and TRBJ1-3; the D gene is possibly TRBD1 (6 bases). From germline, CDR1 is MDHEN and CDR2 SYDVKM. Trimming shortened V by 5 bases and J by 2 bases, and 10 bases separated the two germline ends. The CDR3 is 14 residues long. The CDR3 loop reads CASSTWGPGNTIYF. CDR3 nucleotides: TGTGCCAGCAGTACCTGGGGGCCTGGAAACACCATATATTTT.